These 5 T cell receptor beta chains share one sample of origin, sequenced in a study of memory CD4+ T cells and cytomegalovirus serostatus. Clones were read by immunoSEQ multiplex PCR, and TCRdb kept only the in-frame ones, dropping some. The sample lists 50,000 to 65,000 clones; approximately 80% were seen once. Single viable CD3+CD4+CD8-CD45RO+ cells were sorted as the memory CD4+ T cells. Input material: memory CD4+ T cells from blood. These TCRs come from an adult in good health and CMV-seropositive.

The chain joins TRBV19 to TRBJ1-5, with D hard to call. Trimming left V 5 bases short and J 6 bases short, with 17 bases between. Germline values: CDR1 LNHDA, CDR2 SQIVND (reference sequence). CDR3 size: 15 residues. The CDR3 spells CASSEVGGRGQPQHF. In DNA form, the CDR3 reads TGTGCCAGTAGTGAGGTCGGCGGAAGAGGTCAGCCCCAGCATTTT.

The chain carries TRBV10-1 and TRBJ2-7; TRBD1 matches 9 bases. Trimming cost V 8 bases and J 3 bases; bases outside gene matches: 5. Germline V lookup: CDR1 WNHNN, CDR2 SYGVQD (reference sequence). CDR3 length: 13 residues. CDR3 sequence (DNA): TGCGCCAGCGAGGACAGGGGACGCTACGAGCAGTACTTC. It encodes CASEDRGRYEQYF.

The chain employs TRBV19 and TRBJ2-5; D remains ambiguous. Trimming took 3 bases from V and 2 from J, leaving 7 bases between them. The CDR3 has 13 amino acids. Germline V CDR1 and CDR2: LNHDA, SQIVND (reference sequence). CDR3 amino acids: CASSIGAQETQYF. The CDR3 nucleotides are TGTGCCAGTAGTATCGGTGCACAAGAGACCCAGTACTTC.

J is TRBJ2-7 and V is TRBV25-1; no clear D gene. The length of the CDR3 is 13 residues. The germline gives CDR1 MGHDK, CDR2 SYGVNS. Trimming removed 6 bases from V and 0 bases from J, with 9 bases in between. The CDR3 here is CASRAQSSYEQYF. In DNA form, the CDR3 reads TGTGCCAGCAGGGCCCAGAGCTCCTACGAGCAGTACTTC.

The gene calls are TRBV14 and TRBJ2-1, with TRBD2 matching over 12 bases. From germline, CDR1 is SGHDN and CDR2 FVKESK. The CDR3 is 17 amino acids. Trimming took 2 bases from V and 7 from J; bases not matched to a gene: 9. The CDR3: CASSQRRTSGMRNEQFF. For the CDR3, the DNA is TGTGCCAGCAGCCAACGACGGACTAGCGGGATGAGGAATGAGCAGTTCTTC.